This T cell receptor (beta chain) emerged from a study of Tregs in tolerant kidney transplant recipients. V lost 7 bases and J lost 1; bases outside the gene matches: 11. Germline V gene data show CDR1 as MNHNY and CDR2 as SVGAGI (reference sequence). The CDR3 covers 16 residues. Profiling relied on immunoSEQ multiplex PCR, and the TCRdb table lists in-frame clones only, not all of them. Of 240,000 or so clones listed, more than 65% are singletons. This chain connects TRBV6-6 to TRBJ2-5, with 8 positions matching TRBD1. Sequencing was done on a sample of CD4+ T cells from blood. This receptor was taken from a human donor in good health. The CDR3 protein is CASIRGTGVSQETQYF. In DNA, the CDR3 is TGTGCCAGCATTCGAGGGACAGGTGTGTCCCAAGAGACCCAGTACTTC.